This T cell receptor beta chain was captured by sequencing in a study of T cell changes during pregnancy in multiple sclerosis. The CDR3 runs to 14 residues. Germline lookup yields CDR1 LNHNV and CDR2 YYDKDF (reference sequence). J lost 6 bases, V lost 8 bases, and 6 bases had no gene match. Sequencing was performed with immunoSEQ multiplex PCR; in TCRdb, only in-frame clones are kept and a portion is missing. The sample has around 100,000 clones, 90% to 95% seen once. Sequencing was performed on peripheral blood, taken after pregnancy. The source of this sequence is a female donor with multiple sclerosis, enrolled in a pregnancy study. This chain uses TRBV15 with TRBJ1-4; 10 positions match TRBD1. DNA for the CDR3: TGTGCCACCGGGTTAGACAGGGGGCATGAAAAACTGTTTTTT. As protein: CATGLDRGHEKLFF.